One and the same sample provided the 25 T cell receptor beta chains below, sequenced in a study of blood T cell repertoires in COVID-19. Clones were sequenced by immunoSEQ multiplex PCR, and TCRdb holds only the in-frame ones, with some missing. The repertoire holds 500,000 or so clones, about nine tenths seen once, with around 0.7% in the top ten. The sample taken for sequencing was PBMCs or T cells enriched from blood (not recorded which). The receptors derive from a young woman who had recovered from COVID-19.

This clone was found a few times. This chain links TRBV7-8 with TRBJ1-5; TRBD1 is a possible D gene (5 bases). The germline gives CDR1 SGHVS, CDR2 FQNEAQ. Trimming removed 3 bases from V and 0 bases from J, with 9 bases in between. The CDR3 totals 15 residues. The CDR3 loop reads CASSLGGVSNQPQHF. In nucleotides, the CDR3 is TGTGCCAGCAGCTTGGGGGGAGTTAGCAATCAGCCCCAGCATTTT.

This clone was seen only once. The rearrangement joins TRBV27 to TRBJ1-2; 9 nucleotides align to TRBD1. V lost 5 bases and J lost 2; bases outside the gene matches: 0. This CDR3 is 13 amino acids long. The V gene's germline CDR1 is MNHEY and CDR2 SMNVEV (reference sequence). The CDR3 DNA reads TGTGCCAGCAGTGGGACAGGGAACTATGGCTACACCTTC. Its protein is CASSGTGNYGYTF.

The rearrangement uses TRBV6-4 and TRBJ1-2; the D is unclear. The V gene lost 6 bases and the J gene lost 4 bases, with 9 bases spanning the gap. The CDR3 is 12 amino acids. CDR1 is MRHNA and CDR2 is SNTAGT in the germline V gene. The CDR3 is CASSANSYGYTF. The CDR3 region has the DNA TGTGCCAGCAGCGCGAATAGCTATGGCTACACCTTC.

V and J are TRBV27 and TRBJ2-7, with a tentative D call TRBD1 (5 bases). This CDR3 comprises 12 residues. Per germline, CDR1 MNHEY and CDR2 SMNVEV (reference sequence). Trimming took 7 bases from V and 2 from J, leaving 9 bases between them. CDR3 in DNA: TGTGCCAGCATAGGGGCGGCCTACGAGCAGTACTTC. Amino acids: CASIGAAYEQYF.

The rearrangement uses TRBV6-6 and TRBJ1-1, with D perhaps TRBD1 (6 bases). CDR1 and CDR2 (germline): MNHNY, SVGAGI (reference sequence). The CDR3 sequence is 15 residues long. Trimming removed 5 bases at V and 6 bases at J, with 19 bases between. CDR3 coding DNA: TGTGCCAGCAGTCGCAACCGACAGGAGCTCGCTGAAGCTTTCTTT. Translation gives CASSRNRQELAEAFF.

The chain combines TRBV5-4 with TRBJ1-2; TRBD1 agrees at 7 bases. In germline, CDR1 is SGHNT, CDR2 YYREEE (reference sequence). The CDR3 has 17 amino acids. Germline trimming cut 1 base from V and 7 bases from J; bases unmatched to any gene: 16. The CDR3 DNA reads TGTGCCAGCAGCTTGCAGGAGAAGTGGCAGGGGGTCTCTGGCTACACCTTC. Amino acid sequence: CASSLQEKWQGVSGYTF.

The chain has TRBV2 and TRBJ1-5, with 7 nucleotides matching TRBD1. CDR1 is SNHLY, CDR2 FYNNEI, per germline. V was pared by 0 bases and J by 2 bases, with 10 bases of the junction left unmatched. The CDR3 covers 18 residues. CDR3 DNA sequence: TGTGCCAGCAGTGAAGCAGGGGGCGCGGGTTGGGGCAATCAGCCCCAGCATTTT. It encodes CASSEAGGAGWGNQPQHF.

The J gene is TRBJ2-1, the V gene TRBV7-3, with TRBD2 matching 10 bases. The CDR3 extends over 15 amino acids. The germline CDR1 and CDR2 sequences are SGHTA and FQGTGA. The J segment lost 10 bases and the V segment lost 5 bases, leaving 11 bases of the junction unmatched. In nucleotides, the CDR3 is TGTGCCAGCAGCCCGATGGGGACTAGCGTTAGGGAGCAGTTCTTC. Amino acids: CASSPMGTSVREQFF.

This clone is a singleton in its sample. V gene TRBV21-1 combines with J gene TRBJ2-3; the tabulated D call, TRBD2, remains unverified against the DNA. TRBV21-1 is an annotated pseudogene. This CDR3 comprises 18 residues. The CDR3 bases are TGTGCCAGCAGCAATTCGGGACTAGCGCTTCAGGGGACAGATACGCAGTATTTT. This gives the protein CASSNSGLALQGTDTQYF.

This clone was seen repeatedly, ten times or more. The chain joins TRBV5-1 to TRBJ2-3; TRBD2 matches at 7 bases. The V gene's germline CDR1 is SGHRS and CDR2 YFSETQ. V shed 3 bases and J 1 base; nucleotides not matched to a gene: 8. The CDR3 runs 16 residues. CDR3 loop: CASSSPERGGTDTQYF. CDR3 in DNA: TGCGCCAGCAGCTCGCCCGAACGGGGGGGCACAGATACGCAGTATTTT.

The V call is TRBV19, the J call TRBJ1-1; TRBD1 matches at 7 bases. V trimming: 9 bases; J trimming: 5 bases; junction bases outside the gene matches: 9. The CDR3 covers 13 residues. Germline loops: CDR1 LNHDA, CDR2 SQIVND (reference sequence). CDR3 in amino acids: CARSRQGKTEAFF. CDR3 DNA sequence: TGTGCCAGATCGAGACAGGGAAAGACTGAAGCTTTCTTT.

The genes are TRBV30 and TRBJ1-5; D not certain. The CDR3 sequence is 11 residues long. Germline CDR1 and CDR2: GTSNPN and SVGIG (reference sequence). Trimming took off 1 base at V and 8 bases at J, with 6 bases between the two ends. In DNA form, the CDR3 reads TGTGCCTGGAGTGCTATGGAGCCCCAGCATTTT. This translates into CAWSAMEPQHF.

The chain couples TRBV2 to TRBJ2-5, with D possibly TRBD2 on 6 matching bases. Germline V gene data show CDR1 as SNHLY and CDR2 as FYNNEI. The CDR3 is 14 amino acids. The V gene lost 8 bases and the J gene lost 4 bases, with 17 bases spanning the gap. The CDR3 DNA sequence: TGTGCCAGCGGGATCACGGGGGTGCGAGAGACCCAGTACTTC. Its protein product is CASGITGVRETQYF.

CDR3 nucleotide sequence: TGTGCCAGCAGTCGCGGAGAGTTCCTGTCAAATGAGCAGTTCTTC. Translated: CASSRGEFLSNEQFF. V and J are TRBV6-5 and TRBJ2-1; D gene ambiguous. Germline CDR1 is MNHEY and CDR2 is SVGAGI. The CDR3 is 15 amino acids. V lost 5 bases and J lost 7, with 18 bases in between.

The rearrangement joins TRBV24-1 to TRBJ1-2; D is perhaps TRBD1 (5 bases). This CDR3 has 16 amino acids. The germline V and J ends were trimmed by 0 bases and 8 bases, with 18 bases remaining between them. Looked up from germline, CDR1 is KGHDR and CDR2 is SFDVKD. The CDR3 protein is CATSDLQGPRVEGYTF. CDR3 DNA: TGTGCCACCAGTGATTTGCAGGGCCCCAGGGTCGAGGGCTACACCTTC.

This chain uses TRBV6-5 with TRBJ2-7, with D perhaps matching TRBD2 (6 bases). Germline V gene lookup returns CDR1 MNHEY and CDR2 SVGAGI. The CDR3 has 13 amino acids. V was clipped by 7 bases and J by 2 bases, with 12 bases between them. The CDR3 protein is CASTKGRTYEQYF. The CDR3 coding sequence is TGTGCCAGCACAAAAGGGAGGACCTACGAGCAGTACTTC.

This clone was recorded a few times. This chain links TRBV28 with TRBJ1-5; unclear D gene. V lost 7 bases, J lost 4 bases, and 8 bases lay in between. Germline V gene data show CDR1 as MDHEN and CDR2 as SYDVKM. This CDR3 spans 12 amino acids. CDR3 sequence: CASTIENQPQHF. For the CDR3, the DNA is TGTGCCAGCACCATAGAGAATCAGCCCCAGCATTTT.

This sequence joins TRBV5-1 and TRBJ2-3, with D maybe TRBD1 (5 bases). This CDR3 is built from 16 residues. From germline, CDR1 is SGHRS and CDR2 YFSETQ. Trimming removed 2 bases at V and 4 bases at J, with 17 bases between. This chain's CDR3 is CASSLGAAGSADTQYF. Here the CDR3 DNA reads TGCGCCAGCAGCTTAGGGGCAGCCGGAAGCGCAGATACGCAGTATTTT.

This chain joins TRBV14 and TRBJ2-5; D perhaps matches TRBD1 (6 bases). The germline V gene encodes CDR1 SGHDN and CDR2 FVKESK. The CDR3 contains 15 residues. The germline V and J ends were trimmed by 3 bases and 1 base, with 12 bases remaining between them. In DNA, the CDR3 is TGTGCCAGCAGCCACAGCCGGACAGTCCAAGAGACCCAGTACTTC. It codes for CASSHSRTVQETQYF.

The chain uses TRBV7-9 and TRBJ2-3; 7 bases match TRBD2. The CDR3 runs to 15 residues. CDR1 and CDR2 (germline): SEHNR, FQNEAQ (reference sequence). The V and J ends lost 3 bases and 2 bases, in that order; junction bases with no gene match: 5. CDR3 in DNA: TGTGCCAGCAGCTTCGGGGGGTCCAACACAGATACGCAGTATTTT. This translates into CASSFGGSNTDTQYF. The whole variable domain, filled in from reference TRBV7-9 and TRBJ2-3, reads DTGVSQNPRHKITKRGQNVTFRCDPISEHNRLYWYRQTLGQGPEFLTYFQNEAQLEKSRLLSDRFSAERPKGSFSTLEIQRTEQGDSAMYLCASSFGGSNTDTQYFGPGTRLTVL.

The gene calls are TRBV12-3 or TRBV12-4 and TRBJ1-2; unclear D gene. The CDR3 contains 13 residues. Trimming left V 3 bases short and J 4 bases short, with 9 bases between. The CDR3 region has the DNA TGTGCCAGCAGTTTTCAGGTCTCCTATGGCTACACCTTC. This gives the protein CASSFQVSYGYTF.

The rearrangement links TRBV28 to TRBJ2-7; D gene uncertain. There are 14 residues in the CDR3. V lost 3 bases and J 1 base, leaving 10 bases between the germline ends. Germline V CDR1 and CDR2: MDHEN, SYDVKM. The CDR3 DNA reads TGTGCCAGCAGTTTTGCAGGCCAGTCCTACGAGCAGTACTTC. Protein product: CASSFAGQSYEQYF. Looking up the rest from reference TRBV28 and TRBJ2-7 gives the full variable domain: DVKVTQSSRYLVKRTGEKVFLECVQDMDHENMFWYRQDPGLGLRLIYFSYDVKMKEKGDIPEGYSVSREKKERFSLILESASTNQTSMYLCASSFAGQSYEQYFGPGTRLTVT.

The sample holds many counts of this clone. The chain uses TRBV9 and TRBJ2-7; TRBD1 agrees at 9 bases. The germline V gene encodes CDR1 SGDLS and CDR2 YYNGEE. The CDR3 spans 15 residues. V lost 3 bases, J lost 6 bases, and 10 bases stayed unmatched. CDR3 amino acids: CASSAGTGYFAEQYF. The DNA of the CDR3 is TGTGCCAGCAGCGCCGGGACAGGGTATTTTGCCGAGCAGTACTTC.

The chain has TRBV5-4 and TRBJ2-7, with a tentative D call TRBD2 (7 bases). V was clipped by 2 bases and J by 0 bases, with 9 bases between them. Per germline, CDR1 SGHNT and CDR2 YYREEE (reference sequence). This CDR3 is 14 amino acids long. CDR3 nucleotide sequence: TGTGCCAGCAGCTTTGCGGGGGCCTCCTACGAGCAGTACTTC. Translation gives CASSFAGASYEQYF.

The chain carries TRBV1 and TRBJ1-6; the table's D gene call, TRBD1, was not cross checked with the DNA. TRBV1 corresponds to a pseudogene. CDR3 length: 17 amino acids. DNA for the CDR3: TGCACCAGCAGCCAAGAGCCAGGTTCTAACGAGCCTTCACCCCTCCACTTT. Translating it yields CTSSQEPGSNEPSPLHF.